The clone carrying this TCR beta chain was detected only a few times. Molecular barcoded adaptors covering alpha/delta and beta/gamma chains were used on approximately 400 ng RNA. TCRdb reanalysed the reads using MiXCR and keeps one entry per CDR3 protein. The sample consists of about 57,000 distinct CDR3 sequences, 20% of them appearing once. The sample comes from a study of read filtering for tumor transcriptome and immune sequencing. The specimen sequenced was a population of CD138-negative cells sorted from bone marrow. The TCR was taken from a donor over 35 with multiple myeloma.

CDR3 amino acids: CATEGFTDTQYF. CDR3 DNA sequence: TGTGCTACCGAAGGGTTCACAGATACGCAGTATTTT. This chain joins TRBV24-1 and TRBJ2-3; D is unclear. The CDR3 length is 12 residues. Germline lookup yields CDR1 KGHDR and CDR2 SFDVKD.